Given below is one T cell receptor (beta chain) in context. Its antigen is still unknown. The data stem from a study of identical twins. Study results and limitations: The more abundant beta clonotypes in cord blood had fewer insertions, and memory repertoires did not show this. Among out-of-frame alpha sequences shared by twins, low generation probability occurred in excess.

One entry per CDR3 protein results from TCRdb running MiXCR on the 5' RACE reads. In the table there are fewer than 650,000 distinct CDR3 sequences, about 7.1% of which are singletons. With 0 bases removed from V and 2 bases from J, the gap between germline ends came to 11 bases. The CDR3 length is 15 residues. The germline V gene has CDR1 SGHRS and CDR2 YFSETQ. This sample was also put to use in a study of yellow fever vaccine responses in identical twins.

The sample was PBMCs. This chain connects TRBV5-1 to TRBJ2-5; perhaps TRBD1 as D (5 bases). The receptor's source is a woman younger than 35 in good health. The CDR3 DNA follows: TGCGCCAGCAGCTTGGAATTGGACAAGCAAGAGACCCAGTACTTC. As protein: CASSLELDKQETQYF.